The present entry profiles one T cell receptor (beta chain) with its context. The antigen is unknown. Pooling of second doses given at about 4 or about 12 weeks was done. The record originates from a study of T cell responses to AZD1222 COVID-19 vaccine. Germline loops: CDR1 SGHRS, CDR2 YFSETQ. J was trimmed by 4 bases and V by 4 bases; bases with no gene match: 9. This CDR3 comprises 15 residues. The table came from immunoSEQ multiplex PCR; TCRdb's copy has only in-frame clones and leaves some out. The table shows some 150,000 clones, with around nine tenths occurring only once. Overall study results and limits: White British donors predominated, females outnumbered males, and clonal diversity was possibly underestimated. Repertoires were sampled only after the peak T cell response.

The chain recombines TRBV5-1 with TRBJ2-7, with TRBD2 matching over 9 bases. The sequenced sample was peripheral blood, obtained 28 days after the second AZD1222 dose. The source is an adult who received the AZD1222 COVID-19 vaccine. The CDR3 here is CASSRLAGELYEQYF. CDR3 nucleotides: TGCGCCAGCAGCCGATTAGCGGGAGAACTGTACGAGCAGTACTTC.